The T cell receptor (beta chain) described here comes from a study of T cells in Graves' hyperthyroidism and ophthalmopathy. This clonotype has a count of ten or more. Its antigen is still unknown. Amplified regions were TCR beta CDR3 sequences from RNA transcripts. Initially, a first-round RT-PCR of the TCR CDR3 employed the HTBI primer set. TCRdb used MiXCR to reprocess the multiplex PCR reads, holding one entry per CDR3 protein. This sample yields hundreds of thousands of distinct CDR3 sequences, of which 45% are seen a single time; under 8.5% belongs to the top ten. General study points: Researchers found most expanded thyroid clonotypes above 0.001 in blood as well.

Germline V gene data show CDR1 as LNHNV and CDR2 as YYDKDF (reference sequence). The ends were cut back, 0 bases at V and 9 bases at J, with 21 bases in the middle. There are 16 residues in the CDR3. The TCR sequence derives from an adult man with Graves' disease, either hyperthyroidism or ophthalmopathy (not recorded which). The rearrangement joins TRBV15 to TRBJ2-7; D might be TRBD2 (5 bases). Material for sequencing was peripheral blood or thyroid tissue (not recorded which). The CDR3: CATSRDLSSTFGGQYF. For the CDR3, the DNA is TGTGCCACCAGCAGAGATCTGTCTAGCACCTTTGGTGGGCAGTACTTC.